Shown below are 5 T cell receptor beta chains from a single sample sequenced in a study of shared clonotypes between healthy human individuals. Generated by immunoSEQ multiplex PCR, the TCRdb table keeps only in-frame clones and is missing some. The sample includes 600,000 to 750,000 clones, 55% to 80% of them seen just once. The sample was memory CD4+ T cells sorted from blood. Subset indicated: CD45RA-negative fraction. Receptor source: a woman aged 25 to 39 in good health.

In DNA, the CDR3 is TGTGCCAGCGCGGGGTTAGATACGCAGTATTTT. Translated: CASAGLDTQYF. The rearrangement joins TRBV6-5 to TRBJ2-3, with D perhaps matching TRBD2 (6 bases). Trimming took 8 bases from V and 5 from J, leaving 8 bases between them. This CDR3 contains 11 residues. Germline CDR1 reads MNHEY; CDR2 reads SVGAGI.

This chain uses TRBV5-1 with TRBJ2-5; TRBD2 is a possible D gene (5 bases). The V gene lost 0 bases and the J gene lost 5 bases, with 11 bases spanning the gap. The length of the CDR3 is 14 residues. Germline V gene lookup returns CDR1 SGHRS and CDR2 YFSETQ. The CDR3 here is CASSLAGPGETQYF. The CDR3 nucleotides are TGCGCCAGCAGCTTGGCGGGCCCGGGGGAGACCCAGTACTTC.

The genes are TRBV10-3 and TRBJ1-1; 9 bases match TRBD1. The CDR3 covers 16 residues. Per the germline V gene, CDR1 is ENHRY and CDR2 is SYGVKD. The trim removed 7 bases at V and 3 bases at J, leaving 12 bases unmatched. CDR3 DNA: TGTGCCATCAAACCCGGGACAGGGATGAGAGACACTGAAGCTTTCTTT. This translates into CAIKPGTGMRDTEAFF.

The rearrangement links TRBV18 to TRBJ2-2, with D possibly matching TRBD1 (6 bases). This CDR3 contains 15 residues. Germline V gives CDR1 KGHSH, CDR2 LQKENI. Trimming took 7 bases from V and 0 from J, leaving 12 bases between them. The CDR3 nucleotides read TGTGCCAGCTTTCCGGGACAAACGAACACCGGGGAGCTGTTTTTT. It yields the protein CASFPGQTNTGELFF.

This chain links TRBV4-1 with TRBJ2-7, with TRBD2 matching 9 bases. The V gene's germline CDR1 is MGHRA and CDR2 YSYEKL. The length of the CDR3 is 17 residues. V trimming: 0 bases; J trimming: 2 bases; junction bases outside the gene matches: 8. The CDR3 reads CASSQDQLAGRAYEQYF. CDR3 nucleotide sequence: TGCGCCAGCAGCCAAGATCAACTAGCGGGCCGCGCCTACGAGCAGTACTTC.